The next 19 T cell receptor beta chains were all read from a single sample in a study of T cell responses to AZD1222 COVID-19 vaccine. Sequencing was performed with immunoSEQ multiplex PCR; in TCRdb, only in-frame clones are kept and a portion is missing. The data contain fewer than 180,000 clones, 75% to 95% of them seen just once; the ten biggest clones take up less than 3.5%. The sequenced sample was peripheral blood, obtained 28 days after the second AZD1222 dose. The origin of the receptors is an adult who received the AZD1222 COVID-19 vaccine.

This clone appeared once. This chain links TRBV3-1 (or the pseudogene TRBV3-2) with TRBJ1-1; TRBD1 is a possible D gene (5 bases). The CDR3 is made up of 15 amino acids. The V and J ends lost 3 bases and 1 base respectively, with 12 bases between them. The V gene's germline CDR1 is LGHDT and CDR2 YNNKEL (reference sequence). The CDR3 sequence: CASSHPTAGNTEAFF. The CDR3 nucleotides are TGTGCCAGCAGCCACCCGACAGCCGGGAACACTGAAGCTTTCTTT.

This chain uses TRBV5-6 with TRBJ1-5; D unresolved. The CDR3 has 15 amino acids. V was trimmed by 3 bases and J by 1 base, leaving 11 bases between them. Germline V gene sequence: CDR1 SGHDT, CDR2 YYEEEE. The DNA for the CDR3 is TGTGCCAGCAGCTCGACTGATAAAAGCAATCAGCCCCAGCATTTT. Translation: CASSSTDKSNQPQHF.

V usage is TRBV6-1 and J usage is TRBJ2-1, with TRBD2 matching over 10 bases. The CDR3 is 15 residues long. CDR1 is MNHNS, CDR2 SASEGT, per germline. Unmatched junction bases numbered 9, after V lost 6 bases and J lost 7 bases. The CDR3 region is CASSTPSGSINEQFF. For the CDR3, the DNA is TGTGCCAGCAGCACCCCTAGCGGGAGTATTAATGAGCAGTTCTTC.

The chain has TRBV5-5 and TRBJ1-2; a weak D match, TRBD1 (5 bases). Germline V CDR1 and CDR2: SGHKS, YYEKEE (reference sequence). This CDR3 has 15 amino acids. The ends were cut back, 0 bases at V and 4 bases at J, with 13 bases in the middle. In nucleotides, the CDR3 is TGTGCCAGCAGCTTGGACGACAGCCTGGGCTATGGCTACACCTTC. Its translation: CASSLDDSLGYGYTF. Full variable domain (rest looked up from reference TRBV5-5 and TRBJ1-2): DAGVTQSPTHLIKTRGQQVTLRCSPISGHKSVSWYQQVLGQGPQFIFQYYEKEERGRGNFPDRFSARQFPNYSSELNVNALLLGDSALYLCASSLDDSLGYGYTFGSGTRLTVV.

The V and J genes are TRBV25-1 and TRBJ1-1; unclear D gene. V gave up 5 bases and J gave up 1 base, with 8 bases separating them. This CDR3 spans 13 amino acids. The germline V gene encodes CDR1 MGHDK and CDR2 SYGVNS. CDR3 sequence reads: CASSHQKNTEAFF. The CDR3 bases are TGTGCCAGCAGTCATCAGAAGAACACTGAAGCTTTCTTT.

J is TRBJ1-5 and V is TRBV7-8; TRBD1 aligns across 9 bases. The J segment lost 5 bases and the V segment lost 1 base, leaving 3 bases of the junction unmatched. The germline V gene encodes CDR1 SGHVS and CDR2 FQNEAQ. The CDR3 contains 15 residues. As DNA, the CDR3 is TGTGCCAGCAGCTTAGACGGACAGGGGTATCAGCCCCAGCATTTT. Protein product: CASSLDGQGYQPQHF. Full variable domain (missing parts from reference TRBV7-8 and TRBJ1-5): GAGVSQSPRYKVAKRGQDVALRCDPISGHVSLFWYQQALGQGPEFLTYFQNEAQLDKSGLPSDRFFAERPEGSVSTLKIQRTQQEDSAVYLCASSLDGQGYQPQHFGDGTRLSIL.

This clone was detected only once. The chain carries TRBV5-6 and TRBJ1-2; D is unclear. Germline CDR1 is SGHDT and CDR2 is YYEEEE. The CDR3 runs to 15 residues. Trimming cost V 6 bases and J 6 bases, with 21 bases left between them. CDR3 bases: TGTGCCAGCACCCCTCACCTTAGGGATCCACATGGCTACACCTTC. It specifies CASTPHLRDPHGYTF.

The chain uses TRBV3-1 (or the pseudogene TRBV3-2) and TRBJ1-5; no definite D call. This CDR3 is built from 15 residues. The germline V and J ends were trimmed by 5 bases and 2 bases, with 13 bases remaining between them. The V gene's germline CDR1 is LGHDT and CDR2 YNNKEL (reference sequence). In nucleotides, the CDR3 is TGTGCCAGCAGCAACAGCGTTTCGGGCAATCAGCCCCAGCATTTT. Protein: CASSNSVSGNQPQHF.

The V call is TRBV5-1, the J call TRBJ1-2; TRBD1 matches at 9 bases. The junction had 5 bases not matched to a gene; V was cut back by 4 bases and J by 1 base. Per the germline V gene, CDR1 is SGHRS and CDR2 is YFSETQ. This CDR3 has 15 residues. CDR3 DNA sequence: TGCGCCAGCAGCGCGGGGACAGGGCTTAACTATGGCTACACCTTC. Protein: CASSAGTGLNYGYTF.

The chain couples TRBV5-1 to TRBJ1-1; unclear D gene. The CDR3 covers 12 residues. Trimming removed 7 bases from V and 4 bases from J, with 11 bases in between. Germline CDR1 reads SGHRS; CDR2 reads YFSETQ. The CDR3 nucleotides read TGCGCCAGCGGTCTAGACCCCACTGAAGCTTTCTTT. Translated, it gives CASGLDPTEAFF.

V usage is TRBV30 and J usage is TRBJ2-7; TRBD2 matches at 8 bases. Unmatched junction bases numbered 10, after V lost 2 bases and J lost 4 bases. The CDR3 has 15 residues. Per the germline V gene, CDR1 is GTSNPN and CDR2 is SVGIG (reference sequence). The CDR3 spells CAWSPDLSSGYEQYF. The CDR3 DNA follows: TGTGCCTGGAGTCCCGACCTGTCTAGCGGGTACGAGCAGTACTTC.

This CDR3 reads CASSLKGSQPQHF. The DNA of the CDR3 is TGTGCCAGCAGCTTAAAGGGGAGTCAGCCCCAGCATTTT. The chain is built from TRBV7-9 and TRBJ1-5; the D gene is possibly TRBD1 (5 bases). The CDR3 consists of 13 residues. The germline CDR1 and CDR2 sequences are SEHNR and FQNEAQ (reference sequence). V was clipped by 2 bases and J by 6 bases, with 8 bases between them. The full variable domain, with the rest looked up from reference TRBV7-9 and TRBJ1-5, is DTGVSQNPRHKITKRGQNVTFRCDPISEHNRLYWYRQTLGQGPEFLTYFQNEAQLEKSRLLSDRFSAERPKGSFSTLEIQRTEQGDSAMYLCASSLKGSQPQHFGDGTRLSIL.

This clone has just one count. The chain couples TRBV4-2 to TRBJ2-5, with D possibly being TRBD2 (7 bases). Trimming left V 1 base short and J 4 bases short, with 13 bases between. Germline V gene data show CDR1 as LGHNA and CDR2 as YNFKEQ. The CDR3 sequence is 15 residues long. DNA for the CDR3: TGTGCCAGCAGCCAAGCCCTCGGGGGGCGAGAGACCCAGTACTTC. Protein: CASSQALGGRETQYF.

The chain carries TRBV5-1 and TRBJ1-2, with D possibly TRBD1 on 6 matching bases. Germline values: CDR1 SGHRS, CDR2 YFSETQ. V was clipped by 4 bases and J by 4 bases, with 14 bases between them. The CDR3 totals 14 residues. This CDR3 reads CASSPLDSFYGYTF. DNA of the CDR3: TGCGCCAGCAGCCCCCTGGACAGCTTCTATGGCTACACCTTC.

The V and J genes are TRBV7-9 and TRBJ1-2; tentative D call: TRBD1 (5 bases). V shed 5 bases and J shed 8 bases, with 18 bases lying between them. Germline assignment: CDR1 SEHNR and CDR2 FQNEAQ (reference sequence). The length of the CDR3 is 14 residues. The CDR3 reads CASSTGPTSDGYTF. DNA of the CDR3: TGTGCCAGCAGCACGGGACCGACCTCTGACGGCTACACCTTC.

The chain links TRBV30 to TRBJ1-6; D is perhaps TRBD1 (5 bases). The germline V and J ends were trimmed by 1 base and 7 bases, with 11 bases remaining between them. Germline V CDR1 and CDR2: GTSNPN, SVGIG (reference sequence). The CDR3 loop spans 14 amino acids. CDR3 sequence: CAWSAGTLNSPLHF. CDR3 bases: TGTGCCTGGAGTGCCGGGACGTTAAATTCACCCCTCCACTTT.

The gene calls are TRBV29-1 and TRBJ1-3, with D possibly being TRBD1 (5 bases). Germline V gives CDR1 SQVTM, CDR2 ANQGSEA. V gave up 4 bases and J gave up 0 bases, with 10 bases separating them. The CDR3 spans 14 residues. CDR3 residues: CSVVSGRSGNTIYF. The CDR3 coding sequence is TGCAGCGTTGTATCGGGACGCTCTGGAAACACCATATATTTT. Complete variable domain (other parts from reference TRBV29-1 and TRBJ1-3): SAVISQKPSRDICQRGTSLTIQCQVDSQVTMMFWYRQQPGQSLTLIATANQGSEATYESGFVIDKFPISRPNLTFSTLTVSNMSPEDSSIYLCSVVSGRSGNTIYFGEGSWLTVV.

CDR3 DNA sequence: TGCGCCAGCAGCTCTCTAGCGCACCTAAAGGATGAGCAGTTCTTC. The encoded protein is CASSSLAHLKDEQFF. The chain uses TRBV5-1 and TRBJ2-1, with a possible D match to TRBD2 (6 bases). The germline CDR1 and CDR2 sequences are SGHRS and YFSETQ. V was clipped by 3 bases and J by 8 bases, with 18 bases between them. CDR3 length: 15 amino acids.

Written as DNA, the CDR3 is TGCGCCAGCGGTCTTGGGGGTTCAGGGAATTCACCCCTCCACTTT. Translation gives CASGLGGSGNSPLHF. This chain links TRBV10-2 with TRBJ1-6, with D tentatively TRBD1 (5 bases). Germline-derived CDR1 and CDR2 are WSHSY and SAAADI. The V and J ends lost 8 bases and 7 bases respectively, with 18 bases between them. The CDR3 contains 15 residues.